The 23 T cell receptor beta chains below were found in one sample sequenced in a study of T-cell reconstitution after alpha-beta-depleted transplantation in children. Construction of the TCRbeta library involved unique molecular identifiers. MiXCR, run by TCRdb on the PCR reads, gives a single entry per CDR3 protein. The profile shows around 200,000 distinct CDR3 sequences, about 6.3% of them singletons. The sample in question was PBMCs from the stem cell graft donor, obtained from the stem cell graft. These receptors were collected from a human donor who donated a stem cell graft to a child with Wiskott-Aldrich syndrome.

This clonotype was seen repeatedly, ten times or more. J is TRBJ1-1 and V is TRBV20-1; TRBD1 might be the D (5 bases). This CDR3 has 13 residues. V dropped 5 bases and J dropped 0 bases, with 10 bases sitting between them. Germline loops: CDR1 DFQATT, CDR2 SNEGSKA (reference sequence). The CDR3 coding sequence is TGCAGTGCTCGACCGACAGTGAACACTGAAGCTTTCTTT. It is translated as CSARPTVNTEAFF.

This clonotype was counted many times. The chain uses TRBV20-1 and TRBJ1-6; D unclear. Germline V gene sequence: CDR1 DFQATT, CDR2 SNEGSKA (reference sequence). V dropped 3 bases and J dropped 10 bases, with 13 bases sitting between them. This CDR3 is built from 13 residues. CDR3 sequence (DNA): TGCAGTGCTAGTGTAGGGATGGGCTCACCCCTCCACTTT. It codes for CSASVGMGSPLHF.

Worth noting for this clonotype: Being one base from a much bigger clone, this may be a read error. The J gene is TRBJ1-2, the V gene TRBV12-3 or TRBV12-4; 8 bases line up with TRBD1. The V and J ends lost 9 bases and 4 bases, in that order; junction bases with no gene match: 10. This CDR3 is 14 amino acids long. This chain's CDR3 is CARSPDRAPYGYTF. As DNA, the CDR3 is TGTGCCAGAAGCCCGGACAGGGCCCCCTATGGCTACACCTTC.

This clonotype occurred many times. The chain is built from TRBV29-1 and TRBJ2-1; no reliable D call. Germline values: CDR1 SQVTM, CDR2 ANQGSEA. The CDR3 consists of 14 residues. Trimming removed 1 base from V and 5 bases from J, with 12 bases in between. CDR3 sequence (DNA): TGCAGCGTTGAAGGAACGGCAGTAGACAATGAGCAGTTCTTC. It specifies CSVEGTAVDNEQFF.

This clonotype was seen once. The CDR3, as DNA: TGCGCCAGCAGCTACGAGGGACTTGCGAACACCGGGGAGCTGTTTTTT. The encoded protein is CASSYEGLANTGELFF. J is TRBJ2-2 and V is TRBV5-1, with D perhaps TRBD2 (6 bases). This CDR3 is 16 amino acids long. The V end lost 3 bases, the J end lost 0 bases, and 12 bases lay between the germline ends. Germline CDR1 reads SGHRS; CDR2 reads YFSETQ. The whole variable domain, remainder taken from reference TRBV5-1 and TRBJ2-2, is KAGVTQTPRYLIKTRGQQVTLSCSPISGHRSVSWYQQTPGQGLQFLFEYFSETQRNKGNFPGRFSGRQFSNSRSEMNVSTLELGDSALYLCASSYEGLANTGELFFGEGSRLTVL.

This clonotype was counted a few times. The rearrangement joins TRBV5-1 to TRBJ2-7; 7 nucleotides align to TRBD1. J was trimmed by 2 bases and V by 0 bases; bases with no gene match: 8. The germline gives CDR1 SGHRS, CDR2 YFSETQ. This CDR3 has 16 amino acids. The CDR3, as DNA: TGCGCCAGCAGCTTGGCGCTCACAGGGGAAGCCTACGAGCAGTACTTC. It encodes CASSLALTGEAYEQYF.

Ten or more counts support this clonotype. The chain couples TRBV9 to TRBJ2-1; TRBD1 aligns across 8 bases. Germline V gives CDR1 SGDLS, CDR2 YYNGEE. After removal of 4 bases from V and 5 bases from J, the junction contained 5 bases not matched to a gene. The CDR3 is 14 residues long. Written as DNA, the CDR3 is TGTGCCAGCAGCAAGGGGGACAGGAACAATGAGCAGTTCTTC. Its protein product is CASSKGDRNNEQFF.

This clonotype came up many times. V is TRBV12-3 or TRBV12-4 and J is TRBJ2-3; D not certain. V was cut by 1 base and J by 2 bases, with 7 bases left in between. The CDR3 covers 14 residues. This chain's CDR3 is CASSLDSNTDTQYF. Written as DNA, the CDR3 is TGTGCCAGCAGTTTAGACTCCAACACAGATACGCAGTATTTT.

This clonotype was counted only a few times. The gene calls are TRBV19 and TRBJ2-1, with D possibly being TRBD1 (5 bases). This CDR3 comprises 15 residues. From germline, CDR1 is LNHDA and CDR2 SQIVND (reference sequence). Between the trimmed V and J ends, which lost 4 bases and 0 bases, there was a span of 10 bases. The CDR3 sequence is CASSNYRSSYNEQFF. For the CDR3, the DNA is TGTGCCAGTAGTAATTACAGGAGCTCCTACAATGAGCAGTTCTTC.

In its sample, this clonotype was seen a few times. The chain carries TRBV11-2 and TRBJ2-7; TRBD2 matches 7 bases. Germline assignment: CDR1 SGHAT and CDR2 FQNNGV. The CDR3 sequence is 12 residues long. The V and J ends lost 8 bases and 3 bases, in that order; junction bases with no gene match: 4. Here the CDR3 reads CASAPGGYEQYF. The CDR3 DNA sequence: TGTGCCAGCGCCCCGGGAGGCTACGAGCAGTACTTC.

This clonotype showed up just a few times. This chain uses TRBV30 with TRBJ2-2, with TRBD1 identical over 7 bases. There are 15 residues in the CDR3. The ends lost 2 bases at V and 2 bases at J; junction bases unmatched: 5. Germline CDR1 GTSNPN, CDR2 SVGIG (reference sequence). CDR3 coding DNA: TGTGCCTGGAGTTCCGGGACAGTTAACACCGGGGAGCTGTTTTTT. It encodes CAWSSGTVNTGELFF. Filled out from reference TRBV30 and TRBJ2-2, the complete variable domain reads SQTIHQWPATLVQPVGSPLSLECTVEGTSNPNLYWYRQAAGRGLQLLFYSVGIGQISSEVPQNLSASRPQDRQFILSSKKLLLSDSGFYLCAWSSGTVNTGELFFGEGSRLTVL.

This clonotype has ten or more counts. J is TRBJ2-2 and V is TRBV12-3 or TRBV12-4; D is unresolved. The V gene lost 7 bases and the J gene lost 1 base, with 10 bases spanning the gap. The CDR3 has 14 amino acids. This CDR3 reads CASNQRRNTGELFF. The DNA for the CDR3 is TGTGCCAGCAATCAGAGGAGGAACACCGGGGAGCTGTTTTTT.

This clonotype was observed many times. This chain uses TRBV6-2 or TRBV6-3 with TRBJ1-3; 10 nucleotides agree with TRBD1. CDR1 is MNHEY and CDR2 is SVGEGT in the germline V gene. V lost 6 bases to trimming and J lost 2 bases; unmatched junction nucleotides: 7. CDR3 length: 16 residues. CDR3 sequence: CASSGPGQGTGNTIYF. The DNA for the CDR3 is TGTGCCAGCAGCGGACCGGGACAGGGGACTGGAAACACCATATATTTT.

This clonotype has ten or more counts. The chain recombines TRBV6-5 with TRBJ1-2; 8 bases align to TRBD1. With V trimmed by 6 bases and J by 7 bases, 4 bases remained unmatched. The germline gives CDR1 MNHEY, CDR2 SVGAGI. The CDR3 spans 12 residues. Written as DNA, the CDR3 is TGTGCCAGCAGGAAACAGGGGGGTGGCTACACCTTC. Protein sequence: CASRKQGGGYTF.

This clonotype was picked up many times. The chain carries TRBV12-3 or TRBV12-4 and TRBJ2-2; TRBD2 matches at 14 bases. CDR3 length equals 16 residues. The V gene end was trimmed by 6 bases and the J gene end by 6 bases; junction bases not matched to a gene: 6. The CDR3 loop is CASRRGLAGEAGELFF. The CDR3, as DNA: TGTGCCAGCAGACGGGGACTAGCGGGAGAGGCCGGGGAGCTGTTTTTT.

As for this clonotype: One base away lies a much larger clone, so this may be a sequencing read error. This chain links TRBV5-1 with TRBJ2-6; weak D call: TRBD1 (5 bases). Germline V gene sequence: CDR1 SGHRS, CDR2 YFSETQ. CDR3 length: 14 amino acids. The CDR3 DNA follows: TGCGCCAGCAGCTTAGGCTCTGGGGCCATCGTCCTGACTTTC. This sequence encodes CASSLGSGAIVLTF.

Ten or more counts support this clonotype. In DNA, the CDR3 is TGCAGCGTTGAAGATCTCAGGGACAAACCCTACGAGCAGTACTTC. Residues: CSVEDLRDKPYEQYF. The chain has TRBV29-1 and TRBJ2-7, with TRBD1 as a possible D gene (6 bases). The CDR3 consists of 15 residues. CDR1 is SQVTM and CDR2 is ANQGSEA in the germline V gene. V was pared by 0 bases and J by 2 bases, with 14 bases between.

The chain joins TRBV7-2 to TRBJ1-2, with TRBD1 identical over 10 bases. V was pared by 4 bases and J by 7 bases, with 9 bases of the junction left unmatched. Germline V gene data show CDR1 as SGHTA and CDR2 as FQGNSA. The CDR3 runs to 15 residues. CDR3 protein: CASSSQTGGLIGYTF. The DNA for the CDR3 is TGTGCCAGCAGCTCTCAGACAGGGGGCTTAATTGGCTACACCTTC.

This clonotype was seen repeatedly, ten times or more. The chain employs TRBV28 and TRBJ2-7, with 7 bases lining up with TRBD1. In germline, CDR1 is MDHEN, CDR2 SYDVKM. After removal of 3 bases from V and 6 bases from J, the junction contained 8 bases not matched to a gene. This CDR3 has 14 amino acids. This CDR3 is CASSFTGVSGEQYF. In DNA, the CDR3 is TGTGCCAGCAGTTTTACAGGGGTATCCGGCGAGCAGTACTTC.

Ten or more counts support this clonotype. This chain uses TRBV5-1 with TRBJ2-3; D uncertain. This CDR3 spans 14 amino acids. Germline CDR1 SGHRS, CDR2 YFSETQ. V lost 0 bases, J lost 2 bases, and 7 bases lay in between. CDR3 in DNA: TGCGCCAGCAGCTTGGAACAACTCACAGATACGCAGTATTTT. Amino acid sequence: CASSLEQLTDTQYF.

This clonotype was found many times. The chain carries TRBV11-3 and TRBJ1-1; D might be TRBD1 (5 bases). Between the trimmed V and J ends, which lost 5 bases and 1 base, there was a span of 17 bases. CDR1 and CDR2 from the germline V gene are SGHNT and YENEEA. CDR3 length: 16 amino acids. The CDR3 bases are TGTGCCAGCAGCCCAGGGAGGGGTAAGCCGAACACTGAAGCTTTCTTT. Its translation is CASSPGRGKPNTEAFF.

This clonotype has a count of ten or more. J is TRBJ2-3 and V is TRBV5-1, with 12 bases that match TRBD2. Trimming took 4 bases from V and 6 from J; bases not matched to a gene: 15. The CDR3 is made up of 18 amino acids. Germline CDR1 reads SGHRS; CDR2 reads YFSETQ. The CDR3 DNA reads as TGCGCCAGCAGCAGCAGCCACCTAGCGGGGGGGCTGGGGGATACGCAGTATTTT. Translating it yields CASSSSHLAGGLGDTQYF. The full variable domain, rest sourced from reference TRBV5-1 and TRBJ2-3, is KAGVTQTPRYLIKTRGQQVTLSCSPISGHRSVSWYQQTPGQGLQFLFEYFSETQRNKGNFPGRFSGRQFSNSRSEMNVSTLELGDSALYLCASSSSHLAGGLGDTQYFGPGTRLTVL.

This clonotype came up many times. The CDR3 region has the DNA TGCGCCAGCAGCCAAGAAGTGAGACAGGGAGACTATGGCTACACCTTC. It is translated as CASSQEVRQGDYGYTF. The V and J genes are TRBV4-3 and TRBJ1-2; TRBD1 matches 7 bases. Germline loops: CDR1 LGHNA, CDR2 YSLEER. J gave up 3 bases and V 0 bases, and 7 bases lay outside the gene matches. The CDR3 totals 16 residues.